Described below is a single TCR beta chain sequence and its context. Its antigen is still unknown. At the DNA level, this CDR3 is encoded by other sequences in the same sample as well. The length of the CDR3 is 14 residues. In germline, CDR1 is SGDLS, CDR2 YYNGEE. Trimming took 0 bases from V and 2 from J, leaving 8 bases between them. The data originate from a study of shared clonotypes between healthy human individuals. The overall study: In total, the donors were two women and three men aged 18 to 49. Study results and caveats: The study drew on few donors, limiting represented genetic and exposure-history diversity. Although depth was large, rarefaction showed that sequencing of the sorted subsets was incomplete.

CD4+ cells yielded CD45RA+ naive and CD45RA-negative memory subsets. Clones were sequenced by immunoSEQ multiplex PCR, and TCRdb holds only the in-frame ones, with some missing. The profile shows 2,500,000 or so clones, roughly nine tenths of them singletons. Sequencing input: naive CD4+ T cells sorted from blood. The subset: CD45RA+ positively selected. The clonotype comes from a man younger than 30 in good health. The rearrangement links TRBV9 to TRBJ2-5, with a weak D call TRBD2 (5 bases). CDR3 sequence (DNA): TGTGCCAGCAGCGTAGGGCCGGGGCAAGAGACCCAGTACTTC. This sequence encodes CASSVGPGQETQYF.